This T cell receptor beta chain was observed in a study of blood T cell repertoires in COVID-19. Whole-study context: T cells, B-cell-depleted T cells, or PBMCs supplied cDNA or gDNA.

Germline V gives CDR1 ENHRY, CDR2 SYGVKD. V lost 4 bases to trimming and J lost 1 base; unmatched junction nucleotides: 5. The CDR3 covers 15 residues. Original handling: Estimated nucleated cell counts came from reference gene primer amplification. Produced via immunoSEQ multiplex PCR; TCRdb's table is partial and in-frame only. The V and J calls and the clone size are those of that table, but D and trimming were determined from the DNA. Of 200,000 to 250,000 clones listed, roughly 78% are singletons. The rearrangement links TRBV10-3 to TRBJ1-2; 8 bases match TRBD1. This receptor was obtained from a middle-aged woman with acute or convalescent COVID-19. The source material was peripheral blood. In nucleotides, the CDR3 is TGTGCCATCAGTGCCCAGGGGGCTATTAACTATGGCTACACCTTC. It codes for CAISAQGAINYGYTF.